The rows below give T cell receptor beta chains drawn from one sample of a study of shared T cell receptors in the human thymus. Sequencing used immunoSEQ multiplex PCR; TCRdb keeps in-frame clones, though not all of them. Here the sample spans roughly 700,000 clones, roughly 90% being singletons. This same sample was also part of a study on human thymus T cells.

What was sequenced was thymocytes. All receptors derive from a boy under three years old with a congenital heart defect. Each CDR3 is given with its conserved first and last residue. The D gene is left open where the match is weak. Expanded clones get a size class; other rows say once, few or many, or leave the size out.

- TRBJ1-2 - TRBV5-6 TGTGCCAGCAGCCGCCGTTGGGGGCTAAACTATGGCTACACCTTC CASSRRWGLNYGYTF
- TRBJ2-4 - TRBV6-5 TGTGCCAGCAGCCCCCCCGGGTCTCGCAACATTCAGTACTTC CASSPPGSRNIQYF
- TRBJ2-7 - TRBV7-6 TGTGCCAGCAGCCTTGGCCGACTCCCCGACGGAGAGCAGTACTTC CASSLGRLPDGEQYF
- TRBJ2-1 - TRBV29-1 TGCAGCGTTGGAAGGAGGACGGACTACAATGAGCAGTTCTTC CSVGRRTDYNEQFF
- TRBJ2-1 - TRBV4-1 TGCGCCAGCATACGGTCTACCTACAATGAGCAGTTCTTC CASIRSTYNEQFF
TRBD2 TRBJ2-1 once TRBV30 TGTGCCTGGACAAGCGGGAGGGCTTCTGGGTACAATGAGCAGTTCTTC CAWTSGRASGYNEQFF
TRBD1 TRBJ1-3 - TRBV30 TGTGCCTGGAGTCCGGACAGGGGGCCGGCTGGAAACACCATATATTTT CAWSPDRGPAGNTIYF
- TRBJ2-2 - TRBV7-6 TGTGCCAGCAGCCCAGGACTATCCGTGGCCGGGGAGCTGTTTTTT CASSPGLSVAGELFF
- TRBJ2-7 - TRBV7-2 TGTGCCAGCAGCCCTTTATCGGGAGAAATCGAGCAGTACTTC CASSPLSGEIEQYF
- TRBJ2-5 few TRBV29-1 TGCAGCGTTGATGAGGAGTGGGAGACCCAGTACTTC CSVDEEWETQYF
- TRBJ1-4 - TRBV6-1 TGTGCCAGCTCCCTTCCAACTAATGAAAAACTGTTTTTT CASSLPTNEKLFF
- TRBJ1-2 - TRBV15 TGTGCCACCAGCAGAGAAGGGTTGCGGGCTAACTATGGCTACACCTTC CATSREGLRANYGYTF
TRBD2 TRBJ2-2 once TRBV7-3 TGTGCCAGCAGCCCCCTACTAGCGGGAGCTCTCGCGAACACCGGGGAGCTGTTTTTT CASSPLLAGALANTGELFF